Listed below are T cell receptor beta chains from one sample, sequenced in a study of cytomegalovirus exposure and HLA in healthy donors. Assay used: immunoSEQ multiplex PCR; TCRdb lists only in-frame clones, some missing. The sample records about 260,000 clones, about nine tenths being singletons. Material: PBMCs. The receptors come from a woman in her 30s in good health and CMV-seronegative. The CDR3 runs from the conserved cysteine through the conserved F or W.

J: TRBJ2-1; V: TRBV27; CDR3: CASSLGPFDLEVDEQFF
J: TRBJ2-7; V: TRBV11-2; CDR3: CASSPRYEQYF
J: TRBJ2-1; V: TRBV7-9; CDR3: CARISGRDYNEQFF
J: TRBJ1-2; V: TRBV27; CDR3: CASKGGATTYGYTF
J: TRBJ2-7; V: TRBV5-5; CDR3: CASSLRLAGFLQYF
J: TRBJ2-5; V: TRBV7-6; CDR3: CASSSSRGVQETQYF
J: TRBJ2-2; V: TRBV4-2; CDR3: CASSRDSGSDGELFF
J: TRBJ2-7; V: TRBV28; CDR3: CASSFPSRKPSSYEQYF
J: TRBJ2-4; V: TRBV29-1; CDR3: CSVVLGHAGPNIQYF
J: TRBJ2-7; V: TRBV28; CDR3: CASSFPKGQTYEQYF
J: TRBJ2-5; V: TRBV28; CDR3: CASSFWDRVGETQYF
J: TRBJ1-5; V: TRBV7-2; CDR3: CASSLGQWEGNQPQHF
J: TRBJ2-7; V: TRBV30; CDR3: CAWSSQTRPPYEQYF
J: TRBJ2-2; V: TRBV4-1; CDR3: CASSHPGTNTGELFF
J: TRBJ1-2; V: TRBV10-3; CDR3: CAISDKGWGYTF
J: TRBJ1-4; V: TRBV27; CDR3: CASSLWRPPTNEKLFF
J: TRBJ1-1; V: TRBV7-2; CDR3: CASSFQGVETEAFF
J: TRBJ2-2; V: TRBV28; CDR3: CASHSRRDLFTGELFF
J: TRBJ2-7; V: TRBV10-3; CDR3: CAISGGRSYEQYF
J: TRBJ2-7; V: TRBV2; CDR3: CASSDRDRHWEQYF
J: TRBJ2-5; V: TRBV9; CDR3: CASSVGSSGTRETQYF
J: TRBJ2-1; V: TRBV7-6; CDR3: CASTPTSPYNEQFF
J: TRBJ2-7; V: TRBV13; CDR3: CASSLGSGSSYEQYF
J: TRBJ2-7; V: TRBV2; CDR3: CASSVERQDEQYF
J: TRBJ2-5; V: TRBV5-1; CDR3: CASRRGFQETQYF
J: TRBJ2-1; V: TRBV11-3; CDR3: CASSFISGTLNEQFF
J: TRBJ2-7; V: TRBV7-9; CDR3: CASSLEGAELSYEQYF
J: TRBJ2-7; V: TRBV16; CDR3: CASSQSTGDRFLF
J: TRBJ1-2; V: TRBV28; CDR3: CASSSSRTGPYAYTF